These 30 T cell receptor beta chains were all obtained from the same sample, sequenced in a study of beta chain features in type 1 diabetes. Notes on the study in general: Moderate but significant shortening of TCRB CDR3s was recorded in all four CD4+ subsets from Type 1 diabetes patients.

Their cognate antigens are unknown. The investigators reverse transcribed all of the isolated RNA, so they sequenced expressed TCRB transcripts. Some clones are missing from TCRdb's copy, which holds only in-frame ones; the method was immunoSEQ multiplex PCR. The sample holds 680,000 or so clones, about an eighth seen once. Material: naive CD4+ T cells from blood. The receptors were sampled from a man younger than 35 with type 1 diabetes.

The sample holds a few counts of this clone. In the same sample, other DNA sequences code for this CDR3. This chain joins TRBV18 and TRBJ2-7, with D possibly TRBD2 on 6 matching bases. V dropped 3 bases and J dropped 4 bases, with 10 bases sitting between them. CDR1 and CDR2 from the germline V gene are KGHSH and LQKENI. The CDR3 spans 13 residues. DNA for the CDR3: TGTGCCAGCTCACCTCAGGGAGGTTACGAGCAGTACTTC. Amino acid sequence: CASSPQGGYEQYF. The full variable domain, completed using reference TRBV18 and TRBJ2-7, is NAGVMQNPRHLVRRRGQEARLRCSPMKGHSHVYWYRQLPEEGLKFMVYLQKENIIDESGMPKERFSAEFPKEGPSILRIQQVVRGDSAAYFCASSPQGGYEQYFGPGTRLTVT.

There are a few counts of this clone. This chain connects TRBV25-1 to TRBJ1-2; D unresolved. The germline CDR1 and CDR2 sequences are MGHDK and SYGVNS. This CDR3 region has 13 residues. Trimming left V 3 bases short and J 5 bases short, with 10 bases between. The CDR3 spells CASSDNTWYGYTF. CDR3 sequence (DNA): TGTGCCAGCAGTGATAACACCTGGTATGGCTACACCTTC.

The chain carries TRBV7-3 and TRBJ2-2; D call uncertain. The CDR3 loop spans 14 amino acids. V was clipped by 2 bases and J by 6 bases, with 10 bases between them. The germline V gene encodes CDR1 SGHTA and CDR2 FQGTGA. CDR3 sequence reads: CASSLEGPAGELFF. CDR3 coding DNA: TGTGCCAGCAGCTTAGAAGGGCCCGCCGGGGAGCTGTTTTTT.

This chain joins TRBV19 and TRBJ1-5; D not certain. The germline gives CDR1 LNHDA, CDR2 SQIVND (reference sequence). Trimming took off 6 bases at V and 5 bases at J, with 11 bases between the two ends. The length of the CDR3 is 13 residues. CDR3 sequence reads: CASRRSRDQPQHF. The CDR3 region has the DNA TGTGCCAGTAGGAGGTCTAGGGATCAGCCCCAGCATTTT.

In its sample, this clone was seen a few times. V is TRBV5-1 and J is TRBJ1-1; no reliable D call. V gave up 5 bases and J gave up 3 bases, with 14 bases separating them. The CDR3 spans 14 residues. The germline CDR1 and CDR2 sequences are SGHRS and YFSETQ. The CDR3 region has the DNA TGCGCCAGCAGTCCCGCGGAATGGGACACTGAAGCTTTCTTT. Its translation: CASSPAEWDTEAFF.

The chain links TRBV13 to TRBJ2-2; D may be TRBD1 or TRBD2 (6 bases each). Germline assignment: CDR1 PRHDT and CDR2 FYEKMQ (reference sequence). CDR3 length: 13 amino acids. The ends were cut back, 4 bases at V and 7 bases at J, with 10 bases in the middle. CDR3 region: CASSWRGIGELFF. CDR3 bases: TGTGCCAGCAGCTGGAGGGGGATCGGGGAGCTGTTTTTT.

The sample holds a few counts of this clone. Different DNA sequences within this sample yield the same CDR3. This sequence joins TRBV5-1 and TRBJ2-7; 9 positions agree with TRBD1. Germline CDR1 SGHRS, CDR2 YFSETQ. Losses at the gene ends were 4 bases for V and 5 bases for J; bases not matched to a gene: 7. The CDR3 totals 14 residues. Written as DNA, the CDR3 is TGCGCCAGCAGCACGGGACAGGGTACCGACGAGCAGTACTTC. It is translated as CASSTGQGTDEQYF.

This clone was counted between two and nine times. The chain recombines TRBV4-1 with TRBJ2-3, with 9 bases matching TRBD2. Trimming at V came to 1 base and at J to 2 bases, leaving 10 bases not matched to a gene. Looked up from germline, CDR1 is MGHRA and CDR2 is YSYEKL. The CDR3 length is 18 residues. CDR3 bases: TGCGCCAGCAGCCAAGGAGGGGGAGCGGGGGGCACCACAGATACGCAGTATTTT. Protein product: CASSQGGGAGGTTDTQYF.

The J gene is TRBJ1-6, the V gene TRBV4-1, with D perhaps TRBD1 (5 bases). The V gene lost 2 bases and the J gene lost 7 bases, with 21 bases spanning the gap. Germline-derived CDR1 and CDR2 are MGHRA and YSYEKL. This CDR3 spans 18 amino acids. The CDR3 sequence: CASSQLRQLQILNSPLHF. Written as DNA, the CDR3 is TGCGCCAGCAGCCAACTCAGACAGCTACAGATCCTAAATTCACCCCTCCACTTT.

This clone was counted between two and nine times. Other DNA sequences from this sample encode an identical CDR3 as well. The chain recombines TRBV6-5 with TRBJ1-6; D is unresolved. The CDR3 is 14 amino acids. V was clipped by 8 bases and J by 1 base, with 9 bases between them. Germline V gene lookup returns CDR1 MNHEY and CDR2 SVGAGI. The chain's CDR3 is CASSLGSYNSPLHF. CDR3 DNA sequence: TGTGCCAGCTCCTTGGGGTCCTATAATTCACCCCTCCACTTT.

The rearrangement uses TRBV7-2 and TRBJ1-5; D possibly corresponds to TRBD1 (5 bases). The CDR3 runs 17 residues. Trimming removed 3 bases at V and 7 bases at J, with 22 bases between. Germline CDR1 SGHTA, CDR2 FQGNSA. In DNA, the CDR3 is TGTGCCAGCAGCTTTGGGTGGGGAGAGGGGTACGGGCAGCCCCAGCATTTT. It translates to CASSFGWGEGYGQPQHF.

This clone turned up a few times. The chain is built from TRBV5-4 and TRBJ2-1; D not certain. Trimming removed 5 bases from V and 9 bases from J, with 21 bases in between. The CDR3 is 15 residues long. The germline gives CDR1 SGHNT, CDR2 YYREEE (reference sequence). The CDR3 DNA is TGTGCCAGCAGGATCGGGCCGGTGGATCACACTGAGCAGTTCTTC. Its protein product is CASRIGPVDHTEQFF.

This clone has only a few counts. The V and J genes are TRBV28 and TRBJ1-2, with a tentative D call TRBD1 (5 bases). CDR3 length: 13 residues. V was pared by 3 bases and J by 4 bases, with 9 bases between. The germline CDR1 and CDR2 sequences are MDHEN and SYDVKM. The CDR3 DNA is TGTGCCAGCAGTTTTCAGGGACCCTATGGCTACACCTTC. Its protein product is CASSFQGPYGYTF.

This chain links TRBV7-7 with TRBJ2-1; TRBD2 agrees at 12 bases. In germline, CDR1 is SSHAT, CDR2 FNYEAQ (reference sequence). V trimming: 5 bases; J trimming: 8 bases; junction bases outside the gene matches: 16. The CDR3 is 18 residues long. The CDR3 DNA follows: TGTGCCAGCAGCCGACTATTGATACTAGCGGGGGGTTCGTATGAGCAGTTCTTC. This gives the protein CASSRLLILAGGSYEQFF.

The CDR3 spells CASMGARGPLHF. CDR3 in DNA: TGTGCCAGCATGGGGGCGAGGGGGCCCCTCCACTTT. This chain links TRBV6-5 with TRBJ1-6, with a possible D match to TRBD1 (6 bases). The CDR3 covers 12 residues. The germline V gene has CDR1 MNHEY and CDR2 SVGAGI. V was clipped by 7 bases and J by 13 bases, with 14 bases between them.

This clone was recorded a few times. The chain employs TRBV2 and TRBJ1-6; 7 nucleotides line up with TRBD1. The trim removed 3 bases at V and 7 bases at J, leaving 3 bases unmatched. This CDR3 region has 14 residues. The germline V gene encodes CDR1 SNHLY and CDR2 FYNNEI. The CDR3, as DNA: TGTGCCAGCAGTGAGTCACAGGGGAATTCACCCCTCCACTTT. Translated: CASSESQGNSPLHF.

In this sample, this clone turned up a few times. This chain connects TRBV19 to TRBJ2-3; D uncertain. The germline V gene encodes CDR1 LNHDA and CDR2 SQIVND (reference sequence). This CDR3 spans 14 amino acids. Trimming left V 5 bases short and J 3 bases short, with 12 bases between. The CDR3 sequence: CASSSYTVTDTQYF. The CDR3 nucleotides are TGTGCCAGTAGTTCATACACGGTTACAGATACGCAGTATTTT.

This chain joins TRBV25-1 and TRBJ1-3; maybe TRBD1 (5 bases). Germline values: CDR1 MGHDK, CDR2 SYGVNS. The CDR3 covers 12 residues. With 10 bases removed from V and 8 bases from J, the gap between germline ends came to 15 bases. CDR3 in amino acids: CATGLTGDTIYF. The CDR3 DNA reads as TGTGCCACCGGACTAACGGGGGACACCATATATTTT.

This sequence joins TRBV7-2 and TRBJ1-6; 11 bases fit TRBD1. The CDR3 length is 14 residues. Germline V CDR1 and CDR2: SGHTA, FQGNSA. V shed 5 bases and J 10 bases; nucleotides not matched to a gene: 4. The DNA for the CDR3 is TGTGCCAGCAGCCGGACAGGGGGCGAGTCACCCCTCCACTTT. Encoded protein: CASSRTGGESPLHF.

This clone appeared once. The V and J genes are TRBV5-6 and TRBJ2-3; unclear D gene. Trimming pared 0 bases from V and 3 bases from J, leaving 8 bases between. The CDR3 is 14 residues long. Germline CDR1 reads SGHDT; CDR2 reads YYEEEE. Here the CDR3 reads CASSLVIGTDTQYF. CDR3 DNA: TGTGCCAGCAGCTTGGTTATCGGTACAGATACGCAGTATTTT. Combining the CDR3 with reference TRBV5-6 and TRBJ2-3 gives the whole variable domain DAGVTQSPTHLIKTRGQQVTLRCSPKSGHDTVSWYQQALGQGPQFIFQYYEEEERQRGNFPDRFSGHQFPNYSSELNVNALLLGDSALYLCASSLVIGTDTQYFGPGTRLTVL.

The V and J genes are TRBV7-2 and TRBJ1-1; 7 positions agree with TRBD1. The CDR3 has 15 residues. Germline V gene lookup returns CDR1 SGHTA and CDR2 FQGNSA. After removal of 1 base from V and 2 bases from J, the junction contained 4 bases not matched to a gene. The CDR3: CASSLGGGQNTEAFF. Written as DNA, the CDR3 is TGTGCCAGCAGCTTAGGAGGGGGCCAAAACACTGAAGCTTTCTTT.

The chain links TRBV9 to TRBJ2-1; D remains unclear. Germline V gene data show CDR1 as SGDLS and CDR2 as YYNGEE. Between the trimmed V and J ends, which lost 0 bases and 9 bases, there was a span of 10 bases. The CDR3 length is 13 residues. CDR3 residues: CASSVGPAPEQFF. The CDR3 DNA is TGTGCCAGCAGCGTAGGCCCAGCCCCTGAGCAGTTCTTC.

This clone was seen a few times. The chain joins TRBV19 to TRBJ2-7; 7 positions match TRBD1. Germline assignment: CDR1 LNHDA and CDR2 SQIVND (reference sequence). Trimming took 3 bases from V and 2 from J; bases not matched to a gene: 7. The CDR3 spans 15 residues. The CDR3 DNA reads TGTGCCAGTAGTATTCAAGGGGACAGTACCTACGAGCAGTACTTC. Translated, it gives CASSIQGDSTYEQYF.

This clone showed up just a few times. The chain has TRBV25-1 and TRBJ2-5, with a tentative D call TRBD2 (6 bases). The CDR3 sequence is 15 residues long. Trimming took off 3 bases at V and 2 bases at J, with 13 bases between the two ends. Germline CDR1 MGHDK, CDR2 SYGVNS. CDR3 sequence (DNA): TGTGCCAGCAGTGATGGCTTCCGGGGGCAAGAGACCCAGTACTTC. It yields the protein CASSDGFRGQETQYF.

This clone was counted only a few times. This chain uses TRBV6-5 with TRBJ1-2; D is possibly TRBD1 (6 bases). V was clipped by 4 bases and J by 1 base, with 13 bases between them. This CDR3 comprises 15 residues. Germline V CDR1 and CDR2: MNHEY, SVGAGI. Here the CDR3 reads CASSSLQGGNYGYTF. CDR3 nucleotides: TGTGCCAGCAGTTCCCTCCAAGGGGGTAACTATGGCTACACCTTC.

This clone was found once. This CDR3 is CASSPGQGRTEAFF. CDR3 sequence (DNA): TGTGCCAGCTCACCTGGACAGGGGCGCACTGAAGCTTTCTTT. The chain couples TRBV18 to TRBJ1-1; 9 positions agree with TRBD1. Germline CDR1 is KGHSH and CDR2 is LQKENI. The CDR3 loop spans 14 amino acids. With V trimmed by 3 bases and J by 4 bases, 3 bases remained unmatched.

The chain recombines TRBV11-2 with TRBJ2-1, with a tentative D call TRBD2 (6 bases). Germline V gives CDR1 SGHAT, CDR2 FQNNGV. The CDR3 is made up of 16 amino acids. Between the trimmed V and J ends, which lost 3 bases and 2 bases, there was a span of 14 bases. CDR3 amino acids: CASSFRRERTYNEQFF. CDR3 nucleotides: TGTGCCAGCAGCTTTCGGAGGGAGCGTACCTACAATGAGCAGTTCTTC. The complete variable domain, with remaining parts taken from reference TRBV11-2 and TRBJ2-1, reads EAGVAQSPRYKIIEKRQSVAFWCNPISGHATLYWYQQILGQGPKLLIQFQNNGVVDDSQLPKDRFSAERLKGVDSTLKIQPAKLEDSAVYLCASSFRRERTYNEQFFGPGTRLTVL.

This clone came up a few times. The gene calls are TRBV19 and TRBJ1-5; the D is unclear. The V and J ends lost 4 bases and 6 bases respectively, with 13 bases between them. Germline assignment: CDR1 LNHDA and CDR2 SQIVND (reference sequence). CDR3 length equals 14 residues. The CDR3 reads CASSRPVGGQPQHF. The CDR3 coding sequence is TGTGCCAGTAGTAGGCCGGTGGGCGGTCAGCCCCAGCATTTT.

The rearrangement links TRBV25-1 to TRBJ2-7; no definite D call. The CDR3 is 13 amino acids. CDR1 MGHDK and CDR2 SYGVNS come from the germline V gene. Trimming stripped 8 bases from V and 2 bases from J, with 13 bases between. In DNA, the CDR3 is TGTGCCAGCCGACTCGGTGGAGCCTACGAGCAGTACTTC. Translation gives CASRLGGAYEQYF.

A few counts support this clone. This sequence joins TRBV25-1 and TRBJ2-1; D possibly corresponds to TRBD1 (5 bases). V was pared by 2 bases and J by 4 bases, with 15 bases between. CDR1 and CDR2 from the germline V gene are MGHDK and SYGVNS. This CDR3 region has 16 residues. The CDR3 DNA follows: TGTGCCAGCAGTGAACATCAGGGATCGAATTACAATGAGCAGTTCTTC. Its protein product is CASSEHQGSNYNEQFF.